This T cell receptor beta chain was retrieved from a study of blood T cells in healthy people across ages. V gave up 4 bases and J gave up 7 bases, with 19 bases separating them. This CDR3 spans 16 amino acids. CDR1 SEHNR and CDR2 FQNEAQ come from the germline V gene (reference sequence). Note on this clonotype: Its matching antigen is unknown.

Each sample yielded at least 6.5 million isolated PBMCs. Alongside a J-beta primer mix, a sample-barcoded 5' primer served in a second PCR lasting roughly 6 to 11 cycles. Every single cDNA molecule received a tag from a template-switch adaptor with 12 random nucleotides. A single record per CDR3 protein comes from TCRdb applying MiXCR to the 5' RACE reads. The sample holds fewer than 800,000 distinct CDR3 sequences, 32% seen once. Whole-study results and caveats: Unsorted PBMCs ruled out conclusive naive versus antigen-experienced comparison.

This receptor was identified in a woman older than 75 in good health. This rearrangement joins TRBV7-9 to TRBJ1-4; TRBD1 is a possible D gene (5 bases). The sample comprised blood. The CDR3 coding sequence is TGTGCCAGCAGCTCACGGAGGGGTGGATTTGGTGAAAAACTGTTTTTT. Protein product: CASSSRRGGFGEKLFF.